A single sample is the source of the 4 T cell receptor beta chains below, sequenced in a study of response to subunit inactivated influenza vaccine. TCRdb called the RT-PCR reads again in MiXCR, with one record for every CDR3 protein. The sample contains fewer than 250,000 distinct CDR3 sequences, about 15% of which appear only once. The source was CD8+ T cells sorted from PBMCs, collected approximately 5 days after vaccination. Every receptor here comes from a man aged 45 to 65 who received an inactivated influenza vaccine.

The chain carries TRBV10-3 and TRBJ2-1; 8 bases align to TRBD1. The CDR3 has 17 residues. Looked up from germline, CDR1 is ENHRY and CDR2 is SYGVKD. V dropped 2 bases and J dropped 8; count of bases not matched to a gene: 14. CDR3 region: CAISEPGQGQPVDEQFF. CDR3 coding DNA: TGTGCCATCAGTGAGCCTGGACAGGGCCAACCCGTAGATGAGCAGTTCTTC.

The CDR3 protein is CASSLPPDYYFDDTQYF. The CDR3 bases are TGTGCCAGCAGCTTACCCCCAGACTATTACTTCGATGATACGCAGTATTTT. The genes are TRBV7-9 and TRBJ2-3; a possible D gene is TRBD2 (5 bases). The CDR3 runs 17 residues. Trimming took off 2 bases at V and 6 bases at J, with 21 bases between the two ends. Looked up from germline, CDR1 is SEHNR and CDR2 is FQNEAQ (reference sequence).

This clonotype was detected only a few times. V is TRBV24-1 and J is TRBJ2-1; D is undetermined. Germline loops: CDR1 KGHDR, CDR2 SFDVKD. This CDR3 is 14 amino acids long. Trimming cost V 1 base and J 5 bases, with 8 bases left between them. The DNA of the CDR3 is TGTGCCACCAGTGATTTTGGCAGTCACAATGAGCAGTTCTTC. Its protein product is CATSDFGSHNEQFF.

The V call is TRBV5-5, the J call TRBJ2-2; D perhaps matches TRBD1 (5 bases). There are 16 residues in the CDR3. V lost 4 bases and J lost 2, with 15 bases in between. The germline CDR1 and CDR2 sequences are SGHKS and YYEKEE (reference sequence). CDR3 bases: TGTGCCAGCAGCACCGTCGGACACCTAAACACCGGGGAGCTGTTTTTT. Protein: CASSTVGHLNTGELFF.